The rows below give T cell receptor beta chains drawn from one sample of a study of T-cell reconstitution after alpha-beta-depleted transplantation in children. TCRdb reanalysed the PCR reads using MiXCR and keeps one entry per CDR3 protein. The table shows around 190,000 distinct CDR3 sequences, with about 7% occurring only once. The material was PBMCs, obtained before TCRalphabeta/CD19-depleted stem cell transplant. The source is a boy between 2 and 10 years old with acute lymphoblastic leukemia, due to receive a stem cell transplant. Both conserved end residues are part of each CDR3. A D gene is named only where the DNA matches it firmly. The listing skips clone size in some rows; elsewhere it reads once, few, many or a size class.

j_gene	v_gene	d_gene	abundance	CDR3aa	CDR3nt
TRBJ1-3	TRBV7-2	.	many	CASSSDGAGNTIYF	TGTGCCAGCAGCTCGGATGGGGCTGGAAACACCATATATTTT
TRBJ1-2	TRBV5-6	.	many	CASSLDRNFYGYTF	TGTGCCAGCAGCTTGGACAGGAACTTCTATGGCTACACCTTC
TRBJ1-1	TRBV4-3	TRBD1	.	CASSQTTGGIEAFF	TGCGCCAGCAGCCAGACGACAGGGGGCATTGAAGCTTTCTTT
TRBJ2-4	TRBV2	.	many	CASSDPALAAIQYF	TGTGCCAGCAGTGATCCGGCCCTTGCTGCCATTCAGTACTTC
TRBJ2-4	TRBV14	.	.	CASSQEWQGVQYF	TGTGCCAGCAGCCAAGAGTGGCAGGGCGTTCAGTACTTC
TRBJ2-1	TRBV7-9	TRBD1	many	CASSSLDRGRVGSYNEQFF	TGTGCCAGCAGCTCCTTGGACAGGGGGCGGGTTGGGTCCTACAATGAGCAGTTCTTC
TRBJ2-7	TRBV27	.	many	CASSSGAHYEQYF	TGTGCCAGCAGTTCAGGGGCCCACTACGAGCAGTACTTC
TRBJ2-5	TRBV12-3/TRBV12-4	.	many	CASSRWGGLEETQYF	TGTGCCAGCAGTCGCTGGGGAGGCTTGGAAGAGACCCAGTACTTC
TRBJ1-1	TRBV9	TRBD1	many	CASSAQGGEAFF	TGTGCCAGCAGCGCACAGGGGGGTGAAGCTTTCTTT
TRBJ1-2	TRBV12-3/TRBV12-4	.	many	CASSRGGNYGYTF	TGTGCCAGCAGCCGAGGGGGTAACTATGGCTACACCTTC
TRBJ2-7	TRBV7-2	TRBD2	many	CASSLGVAGGGEQYF	TGTGCCAGCAGCTTAGGGGTAGCGGGGGGTGGCGAGCAGTACTTC
TRBJ1-5	TRBV2	TRBD1	few	CASTDRGQPNQPQHF	TGTGCCAGCACAGATAGGGGACAGCCTAATCAGCCCCAGCATTTT
TRBJ2-1	TRBV7-9	.	many	CASSLPTTRDEQFF	TGTGCCAGCAGCTTACCGACTACTAGGGATGAGCAGTTCTTC
TRBJ2-3	TRBV27	.	many	CASSLLITDTQYF	TGTGCCAGCAGTCTCCTTATCACAGATACGCAGTATTTT
TRBJ2-7	TRBV10-3	TRBD1	many	CAISESGTDGEQYF	TGTGCCATCAGTGAGTCTGGGACAGATGGCGAGCAGTACTTC
TRBJ2-6	TRBV12-5	.	many	CPSTHEGVGANVLTF	TGTCCTAGTACCCATGAGGGGGTTGGGGCCAACGTCCTGACTTTC
TRBJ2-1	TRBV7-8	TRBD2	many	CASRLGSGGGEQFF	TGTGCCAGCAGATTAGGTAGCGGGGGCGGAGAGCAGTTCTTC
TRBJ2-1	TRBV29-1	TRBD2	many	CSTVYRAGDYNEQFF	TGCAGCACCGTATACAGAGCGGGAGATTACAATGAGCAGTTCTTC
TRBJ2-7	TRBV19	TRBD1	many	CASSTDRGPYEQYF	TGTGCCAGTAGTACCGACAGGGGGCCATACGAGCAGTACTTC
TRBJ1-2	TRBV5-1	.	.	CASSDGRHYGYTF	TGCGCCAGCAGCGACGGGAGGCACTATGGCTACACCTTC
TRBJ1-5	TRBV12-3/TRBV12-4	.	many	CASSPRKGQPQHF	TGTGCCAGCAGTCCCCGAAAGGGACAGCCCCAGCATTTT
TRBJ2-2	TRBV7-7	TRBD1	many	CASSLATGGNTGELFF	TGTGCTAGCAGCTTAGCGACAGGGGGCAACACCGGGGAGCTGTTTTTT
TRBJ2-7	TRBV5-1	.	many	CASSGGRAYEQYF	TGCGCCAGCAGCGGTGGTAGAGCCTACGAGCAGTACTTC
TRBJ2-3	TRBV18	.	few	CASSPRLSGSTDTQYF	TGTGCCAGCTCACCAAGGTTGAGCGGTAGCACAGATACGCAGTATTTT
TRBJ1-1	TRBV20-1	TRBD1	many	CSARSTGTGDTEAFF	TGCAGTGCTAGATCTACCGGGACAGGGGACACTGAAGCTTTCTTT
TRBJ2-7	TRBV29-1	TRBD1	many	CSVKGGQSSGDEQYF	TGCAGCGTAAAAGGGGGCCAGTCTTCAGGGGACGAGCAGTACTTC
TRBJ2-2	TRBV6-2/TRBV6-3	.	many	CASRRAPWELFF	TGTGCCAGCAGGCGAGCTCCGTGGGAGCTGTTTTTT
TRBJ2-2	TRBV5-1	.	many	CASSLLYTGELFF	TGCGCCAGCAGCTTATTATACACCGGGGAGCTGTTTTTT
TRBJ2-7	TRBV5-1	.	many	CASSPAVSRQLGFYEQYF	TGCGCCAGCAGCCCGGCGGTGTCACGCCAGTTGGGCTTCTACGAGCAGTACTTC
TRBJ1-6	TRBV5-6	.	.	CASSDFRGALRSPLHF	TGTGCCAGCAGCGACTTTAGGGGGGCATTGAGGTCACCCCTCCACTTT
TRBJ2-1	TRBV12-3/TRBV12-4	TRBD2	.	CASSLGLAGNEQFF	TGTGCCAGCAGTTTAGGGCTAGCGGGAAATGAGCAGTTCTTC